Described below is a single T cell receptor beta chain sequence and its context. A J-beta primer mix and a sample-barcoded 5' primer were used in a second PCR of about 6 to 12 cycles. TCRdb used MiXCR to reprocess the 5' RACE reads, holding one entry per CDR3 protein. Of some 690,000 distinct CDR3 sequences listed, roughly 20% were seen once; the top ten hold under 25%. The data originate from a study of blood T cells in healthy people across ages. This CDR3 has 16 amino acids. The germline V gene encodes CDR1 ENHRY and CDR2 SYGVKD. Trimming at V came to 2 bases and at J to 5 bases, leaving 5 bases not matched to a gene.

This TCR was sampled from a man between 65 and 79 years old in good health. The specimen was blood. The chain links TRBV10-3 to TRBJ2-5; 13 bases agree with TRBD2. The CDR3 loop reads CAISEGTSGEGETQYF. The CDR3 nucleotides read TGTGCCATCAGTGAGGGGACTAGCGGGGAAGGCGAGACCCAGTACTTC.